This passage covers 24 T cell receptor beta chains from one sample sequenced in a study of T cell responses to AZD1222 COVID-19 vaccine. Measured with immunoSEQ multiplex PCR; TCRdb has only the in-frame clones, and not every one. The sample lists roughly 110,000 clones, roughly 85% occurring once. The sequences come from peripheral blood, collected 28 days after the second AZD1222 dose. The receptors shown here come from an adult who received the AZD1222 COVID-19 vaccine.

CDR3 sequence: CASSEVGRAVTDTQYF. The CDR3 DNA follows: TGCGCCAGCAGCGAAGTGGGCAGGGCCGTCACAGATACGCAGTATTTT. The chain employs TRBV4-1 and TRBJ2-3; D possibly corresponds to TRBD1 (5 bases). CDR1 is MGHRA and CDR2 is YSYEKL in the germline V gene. The CDR3 has 16 residues. V lost 5 bases and J 2 bases, leaving 17 bases between the germline ends.

The chain couples TRBV6-5 to TRBJ2-2; 7 bases align to TRBD1. Trimming removed 7 bases from V and 0 bases from J; junction bases left unmatched: 2. There are 14 residues in the CDR3. Germline loops: CDR1 MNHEY, CDR2 SVGAGI. CDR3 in amino acids: CASTQGANTGELFF. The CDR3 DNA reads TGTGCCAGCACGCAGGGGGCGAACACCGGGGAGCTGTTTTTT.

This chain uses TRBV11-2 with TRBJ2-6, with D possibly TRBD2 on 5 matching bases. This CDR3 has 16 amino acids. V was trimmed by 5 bases and J by 0 bases, leaving 11 bases between them. Germline loops: CDR1 SGHAT, CDR2 FQNNGV. CDR3 nucleotides: TGTGCCAGCAGCCCGGTAGGGAGCTCTGGGGCCAACGTCCTGACTTTC. Translation gives CASSPVGSSGANVLTF.

The rearrangement joins TRBV18 to TRBJ1-1; D unclear. The CDR3 has 13 amino acids. The germline gives CDR1 KGHSH, CDR2 LQKENI. Trimming pared 3 bases from V and 5 bases from J, leaving 10 bases between. CDR3 loop: CASSPYRGTEAFF. DNA for the CDR3: TGTGCCAGCTCACCGTACCGGGGAACTGAAGCTTTCTTT.

The chain couples TRBV11-2 to TRBJ1-2, with unresolved D. Trimming pared 5 bases from V and 2 bases from J, leaving 6 bases between. The V gene's germline CDR1 is SGHAT and CDR2 FQNNGV. The CDR3 spans 12 residues. The CDR3 bases are TGTGCCAGCAGCCCCGGGAACTATGGCTACACCTTC. This gives the protein CASSPGNYGYTF.

The V call is TRBV6-8, the J call TRBJ1-2; 9 bases line up with TRBD1. CDR3 size: 16 residues. V was clipped by 7 bases and J by 6 bases; unmatched bases: 15. Per the germline V gene, CDR1 is MNHGY and CDR2 is SAAAGT. The CDR3 DNA reads TGTGCCAGCATTCACAAGTACCGGGACAGGGCTCATGGCTACACCTTC. This encodes CASIHKYRDRAHGYTF.

The genes are TRBV19 and TRBJ1-2, with D unresolved. This CDR3 is 17 amino acids long. CDR1 and CDR2 from the germline V gene are LNHDA and SQIVND (reference sequence). V lost 7 bases to trimming and J lost 2 bases, with 23 bases between them. The CDR3 nucleotides are TGTGCCAGTACCCAGAGGGAGGTGTACACCTCGAACTATGGCTACACCTTC. It codes for CASTQREVYTSNYGYTF.

The chain has TRBV19 and TRBJ2-1; D tentatively reads TRBD1 or TRBD2 (5 bases each). The CDR3 length is 14 residues. V lost 7 bases to trimming and J lost 8 bases, with 18 bases between them. Germline loops: CDR1 LNHDA, CDR2 SQIVND (reference sequence). The CDR3 sequence: CASTGTGSWDEQFF. Here the CDR3 DNA reads TGTGCCAGTACTGGGACCGGATCTTGGGATGAGCAGTTCTTC.

V usage is TRBV5-1 and J usage is TRBJ1-4; 7 bases align to TRBD1. The length of the CDR3 is 15 residues. With 0 bases clipped from V and 8 bases from J, the junction kept 7 bases outside the gene matches. Germline loops: CDR1 SGHRS, CDR2 YFSETQ. CDR3 in DNA: TGCGCCAGCAGCTTGGGGGGGACAGTCGAAGAAAAACTGTTTTTT. Protein: CASSLGGTVEEKLFF.

The CDR3, as DNA: TGTGCCAGCAGCTGGGGACAGGGGTTTGAAGCTTTCTTT. Translation: CASSWGQGFEAFF. The chain has TRBV7-6 and TRBJ1-1, with TRBD1 matching 10 bases. J gave up 7 bases and V 4 bases, and 3 bases lay outside the gene matches. Germline V lookup: CDR1 SGHVS, CDR2 FNYEAQ. This CDR3 is 13 amino acids long.

This chain uses TRBV5-6 with TRBJ2-7; 12 bases map to TRBD1. Germline lookup yields CDR1 SGHDT and CDR2 YYEEEE. This CDR3 has 15 amino acids. V lost 3 bases, J lost 6 bases, and 7 bases stayed unmatched. The CDR3 spells CASSSPGQGAGEQYF. In nucleotides, the CDR3 is TGTGCCAGCAGCTCCCCGGGACAGGGGGCGGGCGAGCAGTACTTC.

This chain joins TRBV2 and TRBJ1-1; 10 bases are shared with TRBD1. Looked up from germline, CDR1 is SNHLY and CDR2 is FYNNEI. J gave up 0 bases and V 6 bases, and 7 bases lay outside the gene matches. The CDR3 is made up of 16 amino acids. The CDR3 loop reads CASRSGTGVLNTEAFF. CDR3 bases: TGTGCCAGCAGGTCCGGGACAGGGGTTTTGAACACTGAAGCTTTCTTT.

The chain uses TRBV5-1 and TRBJ1-4; 11 positions agree with TRBD1. J gave up 8 bases and V 2 bases, and 8 bases lay outside the gene matches. There are 16 residues in the CDR3. Germline V gene sequence: CDR1 SGHRS, CDR2 YFSETQ. DNA of the CDR3: TGCGCCAGCAGCTTCTTTGGGACAGGGGGAAACGAAAAACTGTTTTTT. It specifies CASSFFGTGGNEKLFF.

This sequence joins TRBV19 and TRBJ1-5; D perhaps matches TRBD1 (5 bases). This CDR3 comprises 13 residues. CDR1 LNHDA and CDR2 SQIVND come from the germline V gene (reference sequence). V lost 4 bases, J lost 9 bases, and 13 bases lay in between. The DNA for the CDR3 is TGTGCCAGTAGTACTGGGGGAGGCCTGCCCCAGCATTTT. Protein: CASSTGGGLPQHF.

In the case of this clone: A junction boundary mismatches the germline segment, possibly from a read error. The rearrangement joins TRBV10-3 to TRBJ2-3; 8 bases are shared with TRBD2. CDR1 is ENHRY, CDR2 SYGVKD, per germline. The CDR3 consists of 14 residues. The CDR3 loop reads CAITESGGADTQYF. The CDR3 DNA reads as TGTGCCATCACTGAGTCCGGGGGGGCAGATACGCAGTATTTT.

This clone has a single count. The V gene is TRBV12-3 or TRBV12-4, the J gene TRBJ1-1, with D possibly being TRBD1 (6 bases). The germline V and J ends were trimmed by 6 bases and 1 base, with 9 bases remaining between them. This CDR3 is built from 13 residues. CDR3 region: CASSYRENTEAFF. The CDR3 nucleotides are TGTGCCAGCAGCTACAGGGAGAACACTGAAGCTTTCTTT.

The chain links TRBV19 to TRBJ1-6; the match to TRBD1 covers 7 bases. The length of the CDR3 is 15 residues. The junction had 9 bases not matched to a gene; V was cut back by 5 bases and J by 8 bases. Per germline, CDR1 LNHDA and CDR2 SQIVND (reference sequence). The CDR3, as DNA: TGTGCCAGTAGTGCGACACAGGGGATCGATTCACCCCTCCACTTT. Translating gives CASSATQGIDSPLHF.

This chain joins TRBV27 and TRBJ2-1; possibly TRBD1 for D (5 bases). V shed 6 bases and J shed 8 bases, with 14 bases lying between them. The CDR3 runs 13 residues. From germline, CDR1 is MNHEY and CDR2 SMNVEV (reference sequence). The CDR3 coding sequence is TGTGCCAGCAGCTCTCAGGGAATTCATGAGCAGTTCTTC. Protein product: CASSSQGIHEQFF.

The J gene is TRBJ1-2, the V gene TRBV6-6; possible D gene TRBD1, 5 bases. Trimming took 6 bases from V and 1 from J, leaving 9 bases between them. Germline V gives CDR1 MNHNY, CDR2 SVGAGI (reference sequence). The CDR3 sequence is 13 residues long. CDR3 loop: CASRPDSNYGYTF. DNA of the CDR3: TGTGCCAGCAGACCCGACAGTAACTATGGCTACACCTTC.

The V and J genes are TRBV2 and TRBJ2-7; 11 bases agree with TRBD2. Per the germline V gene, CDR1 is SNHLY and CDR2 is FYNNEI. Unmatched junction bases numbered 5, after V lost 6 bases and J lost 1 base. The CDR3 is 15 amino acids. In DNA, the CDR3 is TGTGCCAGCAGGGCCACTAGCGGGGGATCCTACGAGCAGTACTTC. Its protein is CASRATSGGSYEQYF.

This clone was seen more than once but under ten times. V gene TRBV28 combines with J gene TRBJ1-2, with TRBD1 matching over 7 bases. The CDR3 is 13 amino acids. Germline loops: CDR1 MDHEN, CDR2 SYDVKM. The junction had 1 base not matched to a gene; V was cut back by 3 bases and J by 3 bases. In nucleotides, the CDR3 is TGTGCCAGCAGTTTCGGACAGGACTATGGCTACACCTTC. It specifies CASSFGQDYGYTF.

This clone was seen only once. The rearrangement uses TRBV18 and TRBJ1-2; 7 bases are a match to TRBD1. CDR3 length: 13 amino acids. The J segment lost 2 bases and the V segment lost 5 bases, leaving 2 bases of the junction unmatched. Germline V gene data show CDR1 as KGHSH and CDR2 as LQKENI. The CDR3 protein is CASSEGANYGYTF. The CDR3 nucleotides read TGTGCCAGCTCAGAGGGGGCGAACTATGGCTACACCTTC.

This chain uses TRBV27 with TRBJ2-7; D is unclear. Germline lookup yields CDR1 MNHEY and CDR2 SMNVEV (reference sequence). V was cut by 6 bases and J by 3 bases, with 15 bases left in between. The CDR3 totals 14 residues. For the CDR3, the DNA is TGTGCCAGCAGCCCTTCACACTTCGACTACGAGCAGTACTTC. This sequence encodes CASSPSHFDYEQYF.

The chain joins TRBV7-2 to TRBJ1-5, with 7 positions matching TRBD1. The junction had 6 bases not matched to a gene; V was cut back by 0 bases and J by 7 bases. The CDR3 extends over 15 amino acids. The V gene's germline CDR1 is SGHTA and CDR2 FQGNSA. The CDR3 DNA sequence: TGTGCCAGCAGCTTAGCTAAGGGGGCGGGCCAGCCCCAGCATTTT. Translation: CASSLAKGAGQPQHF. Using reference TRBV7-2 and TRBJ1-5 for the parts outside the CDR3, the full variable domain is GAGVSQSPSNKVTEKGKDVELRCDPISGHTALYWYRQSLGQGLEFLIYFQGNSAPDKSGLPSDRFSAERTGGSVSTLTIQRTQQEDSAVYLCASSLAKGAGQPQHFGDGTRLSIL.